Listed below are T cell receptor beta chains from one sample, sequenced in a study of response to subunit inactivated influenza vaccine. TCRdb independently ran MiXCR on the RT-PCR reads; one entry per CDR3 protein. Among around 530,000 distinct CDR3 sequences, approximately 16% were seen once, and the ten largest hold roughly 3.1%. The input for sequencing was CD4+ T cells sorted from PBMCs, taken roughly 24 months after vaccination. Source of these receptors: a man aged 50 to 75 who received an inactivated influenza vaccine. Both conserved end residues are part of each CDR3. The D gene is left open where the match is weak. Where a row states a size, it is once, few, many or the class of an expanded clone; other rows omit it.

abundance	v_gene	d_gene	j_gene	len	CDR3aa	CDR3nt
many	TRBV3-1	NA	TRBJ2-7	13	CASSHIQGYEQYF	TGTGCCAGCAGCCATATACAGGGTTACGAGCAGTACTTC
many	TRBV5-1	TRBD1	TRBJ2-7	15	CASSLQGAASNEQYF	TGCGCCAGCAGCTTACAGGGGGCAGCAAGTAACGAGCAGTACTTC
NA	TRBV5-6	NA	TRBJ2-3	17	CASSSLVVGGPSDTQYF	TGTGCCAGCAGCAGCTTGGTTGTGGGGGGGCCCTCAGATACGCAGTATTTT
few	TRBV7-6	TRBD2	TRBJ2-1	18	CASSLSIRLAGENNEQFF	TGTGCCAGCAGCTTATCCATCAGACTAGCGGGAGAGAACAATGAGCAGTTCTTC
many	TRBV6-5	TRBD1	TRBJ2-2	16	CASMYYGQGNTGELFF	TGTGCCAGCATGTACTACGGACAGGGGAACACCGGGGAGCTGTTTTTT
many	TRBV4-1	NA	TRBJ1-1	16	CASSFSLGPLSPEAFF	TGCGCCAGCAGTTTTTCACTGGGACCTCTAAGCCCTGAAGCTTTCTTT
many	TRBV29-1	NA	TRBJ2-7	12	CSVGELRSEQYF	TGCAGCGTTGGGGAGTTACGATCCGAGCAGTACTTC
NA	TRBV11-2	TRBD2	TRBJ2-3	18	CASSSRGGRTASTDTQYF	TGTGCCAGCAGCTCCCGGGGGGGGAGGACAGCTAGCACAGATACGCAGTATTTT
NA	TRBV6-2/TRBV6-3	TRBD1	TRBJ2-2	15	CATSGTGLNTGELFF	TGTGCCACCTCCGGGACAGGGCTCAACACCGGGGAGCTGTTTTTT
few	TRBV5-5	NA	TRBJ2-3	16	CASSGHINPSTDTQYF	TGTGCCAGCAGCGGGCACATAAACCCGAGCACAGATACGCAGTATTTT
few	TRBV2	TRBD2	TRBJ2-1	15	CASPSLAGPYNEQFF	TGTGCCAGCCCCTCACTAGCGGGACCCTACAATGAGCAGTTCTTC
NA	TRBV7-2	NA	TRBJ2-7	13	CASSSYIPYEQYF	TGTGCCAGCAGCTCTTATATACCCTACGAGCAGTACTTC
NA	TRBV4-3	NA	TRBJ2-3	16	CASSQVVTSTTDTQYF	TGCGCCAGCAGCCAAGTGGTGACTAGTACCACAGATACGCAGTATTTT
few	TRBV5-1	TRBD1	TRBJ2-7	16	CASSLGDRTSSYEQYF	TGCGCCAGCAGCTTGGGGGACAGAACTAGCTCCTACGAGCAGTACTTC
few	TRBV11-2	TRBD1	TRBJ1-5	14	CASSVTGFNQPQHF	TGTGCCAGCAGCGTGACAGGGTTTAATCAGCCCCAGCATTTT
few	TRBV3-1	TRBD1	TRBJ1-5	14	CASSPQGARQPQHF	TGTGCCAGCAGCCCACAGGGGGCACGTCAGCCCCAGCATTTT
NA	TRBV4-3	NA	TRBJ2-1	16	CASSQDRGFSYNEQFF	TGCGCCAGCAGCCAAGACCGGGGTTTCTCCTACAATGAGCAGTTCTTC